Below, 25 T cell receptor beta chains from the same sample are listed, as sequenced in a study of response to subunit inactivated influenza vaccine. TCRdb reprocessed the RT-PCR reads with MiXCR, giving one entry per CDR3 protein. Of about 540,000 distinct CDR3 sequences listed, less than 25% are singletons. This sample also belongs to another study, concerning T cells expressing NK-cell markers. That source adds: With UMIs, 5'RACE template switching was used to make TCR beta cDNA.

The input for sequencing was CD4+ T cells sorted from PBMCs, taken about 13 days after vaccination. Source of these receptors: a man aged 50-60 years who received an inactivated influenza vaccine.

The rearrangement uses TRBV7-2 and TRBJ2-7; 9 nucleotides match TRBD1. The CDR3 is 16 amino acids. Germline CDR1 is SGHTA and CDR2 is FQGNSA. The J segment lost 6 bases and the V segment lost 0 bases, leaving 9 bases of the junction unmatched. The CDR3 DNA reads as TGTGCCAGCAGCTTAGCGCTAATGACAGGGGGTTCCGAGCAGTACTTC. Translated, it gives CASSLALMTGGSEQYF.

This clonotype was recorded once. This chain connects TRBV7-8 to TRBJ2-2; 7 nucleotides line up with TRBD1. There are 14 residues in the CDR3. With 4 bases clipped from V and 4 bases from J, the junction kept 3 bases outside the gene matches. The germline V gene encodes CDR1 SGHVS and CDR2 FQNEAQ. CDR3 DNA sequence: TGTGCCAGCAGCTCATACAGGGGCACCGGGGAGCTGTTTTTT. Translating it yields CASSSYRGTGELFF.

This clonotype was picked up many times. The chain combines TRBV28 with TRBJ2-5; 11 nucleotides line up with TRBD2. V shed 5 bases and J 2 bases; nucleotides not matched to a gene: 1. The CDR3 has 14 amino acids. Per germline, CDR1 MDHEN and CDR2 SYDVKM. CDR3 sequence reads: CASSGTSGQETQYF. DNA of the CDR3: TGTGCCAGCAGTGGGACTAGCGGACAAGAGACCCAGTACTTC.

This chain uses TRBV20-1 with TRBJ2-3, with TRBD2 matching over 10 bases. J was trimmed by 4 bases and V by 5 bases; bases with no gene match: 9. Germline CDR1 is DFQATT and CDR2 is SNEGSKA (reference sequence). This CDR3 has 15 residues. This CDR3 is CSASPPLAGSDTQYF. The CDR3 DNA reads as TGCAGTGCTTCGCCTCCACTAGCGGGGTCAGATACGCAGTATTTT.

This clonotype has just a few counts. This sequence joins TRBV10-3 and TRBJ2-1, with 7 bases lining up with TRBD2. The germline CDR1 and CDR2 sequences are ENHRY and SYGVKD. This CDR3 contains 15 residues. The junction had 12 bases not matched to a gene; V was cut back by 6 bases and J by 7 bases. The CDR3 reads CAIRPHSGAENEQFF. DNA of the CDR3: TGTGCCATCAGACCACACAGCGGGGCGGAGAATGAGCAGTTCTTC.

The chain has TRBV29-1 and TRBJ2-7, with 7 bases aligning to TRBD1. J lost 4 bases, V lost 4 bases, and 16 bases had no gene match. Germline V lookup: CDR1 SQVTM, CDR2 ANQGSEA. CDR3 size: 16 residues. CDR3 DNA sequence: TGCAGCGTTGTCTCCTTCTCGGCGGACAGGCAGTACGAGCAGTACTTC. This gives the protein CSVVSFSADRQYEQYF.

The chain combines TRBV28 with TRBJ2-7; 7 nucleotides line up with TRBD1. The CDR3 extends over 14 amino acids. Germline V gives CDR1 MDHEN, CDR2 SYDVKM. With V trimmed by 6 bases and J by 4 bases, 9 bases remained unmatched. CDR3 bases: TGTGCCAGCAGACTGACAGGGCAGGCGTACGAGCAGTACTTC. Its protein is CASRLTGQAYEQYF.

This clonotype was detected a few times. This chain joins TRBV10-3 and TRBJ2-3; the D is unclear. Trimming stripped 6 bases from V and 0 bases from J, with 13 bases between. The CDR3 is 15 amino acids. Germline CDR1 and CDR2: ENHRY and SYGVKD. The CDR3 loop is CAIRPQQTSTDTQYF. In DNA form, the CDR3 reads TGTGCCATCAGACCTCAGCAGACTAGCACAGATACGCAGTATTTT.

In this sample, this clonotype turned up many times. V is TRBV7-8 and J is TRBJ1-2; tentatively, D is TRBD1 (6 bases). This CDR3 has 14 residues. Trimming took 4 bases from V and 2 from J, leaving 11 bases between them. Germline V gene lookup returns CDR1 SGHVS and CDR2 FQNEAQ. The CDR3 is CASSSKTGNYGYTF. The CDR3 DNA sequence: TGTGCCAGCAGCTCGAAGACAGGAAACTATGGCTACACCTTC.

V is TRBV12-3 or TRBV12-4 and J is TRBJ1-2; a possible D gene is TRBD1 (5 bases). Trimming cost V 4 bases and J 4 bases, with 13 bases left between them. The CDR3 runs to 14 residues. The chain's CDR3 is CASSSGRARYGYTF. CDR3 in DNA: TGTGCCAGCAGTTCTGGCAGGGCCCGCTATGGCTACACCTTC.

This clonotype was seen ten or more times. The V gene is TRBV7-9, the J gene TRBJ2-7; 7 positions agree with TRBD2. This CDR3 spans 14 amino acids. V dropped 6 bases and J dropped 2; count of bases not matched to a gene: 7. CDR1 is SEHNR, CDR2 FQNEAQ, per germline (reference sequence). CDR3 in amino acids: CASSLGLAAYEQYF. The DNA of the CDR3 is TGTGCCAGCAGTCTGGGGCTAGCGGCCTACGAGCAGTACTTC.

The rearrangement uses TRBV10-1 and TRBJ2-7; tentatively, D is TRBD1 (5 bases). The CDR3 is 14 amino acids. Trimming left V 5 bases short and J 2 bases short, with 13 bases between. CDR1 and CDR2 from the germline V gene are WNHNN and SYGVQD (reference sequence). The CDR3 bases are TGCGCCAGCAGTTCCCTGGACACCCCCTACGAGCAGTACTTC. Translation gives CASSSLDTPYEQYF.

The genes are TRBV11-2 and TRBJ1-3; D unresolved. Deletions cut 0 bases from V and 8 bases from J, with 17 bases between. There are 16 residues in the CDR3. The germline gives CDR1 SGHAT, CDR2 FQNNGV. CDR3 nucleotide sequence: TGTGCCAGCAGCTTAGATCTGAGGTCCCGCCCGGACACCATATATTTT. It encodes CASSLDLRSRPDTIYF.

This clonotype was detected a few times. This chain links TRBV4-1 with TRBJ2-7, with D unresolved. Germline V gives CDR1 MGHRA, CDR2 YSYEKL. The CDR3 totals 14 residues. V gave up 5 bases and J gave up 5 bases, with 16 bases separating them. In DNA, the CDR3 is TGCGCCAGCAGCTTAGGTCCCTCGGTCCACGAGCAGTACTTC. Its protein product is CASSLGPSVHEQYF.

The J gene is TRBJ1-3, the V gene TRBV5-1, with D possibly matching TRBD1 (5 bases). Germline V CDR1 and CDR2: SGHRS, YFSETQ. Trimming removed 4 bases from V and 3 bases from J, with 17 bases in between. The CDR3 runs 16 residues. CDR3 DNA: TGCGCCAGCAGCATCGCGGGAGCAGGGTTTGGAAACACCATATATTTT. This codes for CASSIAGAGFGNTIYF.

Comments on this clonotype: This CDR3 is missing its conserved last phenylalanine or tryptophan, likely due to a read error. CDR3 loop: CASSLGTGGDTQYP. The CDR3 DNA reads as TGTGCCAGCAGCTTAGGGACAGGAGGAGATACGCAGTATCCC. The chain recombines TRBV7-9 with TRBJ2-3, with TRBD1 matching over 7 bases. This CDR3 contains 14 residues. J gave up 5 bases and V 1 base, and 3 bases lay outside the gene matches. Germline V CDR1 and CDR2: SEHNR, FQNEAQ (reference sequence).

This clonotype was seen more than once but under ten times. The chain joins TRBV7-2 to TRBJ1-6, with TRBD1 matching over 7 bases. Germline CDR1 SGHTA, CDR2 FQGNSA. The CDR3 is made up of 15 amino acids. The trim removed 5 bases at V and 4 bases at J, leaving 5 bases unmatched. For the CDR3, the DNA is TGTGCCAGCAGCCCCAAGACAGGGTATAATTCACCCCTCCACTTT. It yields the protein CASSPKTGYNSPLHF.

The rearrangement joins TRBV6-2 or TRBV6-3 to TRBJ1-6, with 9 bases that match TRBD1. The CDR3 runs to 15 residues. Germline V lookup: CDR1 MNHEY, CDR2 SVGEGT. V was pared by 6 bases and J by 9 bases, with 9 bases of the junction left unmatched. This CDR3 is CASSSLQGASSPLHF. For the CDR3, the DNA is TGTGCCAGCAGCTCGCTACAGGGGGCGAGTTCACCCCTCCACTTT.

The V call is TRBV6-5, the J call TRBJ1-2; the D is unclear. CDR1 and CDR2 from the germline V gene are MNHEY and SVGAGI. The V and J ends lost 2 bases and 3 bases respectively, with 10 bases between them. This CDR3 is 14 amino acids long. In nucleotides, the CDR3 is TGTGCCAGCAGTTACAGGTGGGCCTACTATGGCTACACCTTC. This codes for CASSYRWAYYGYTF.

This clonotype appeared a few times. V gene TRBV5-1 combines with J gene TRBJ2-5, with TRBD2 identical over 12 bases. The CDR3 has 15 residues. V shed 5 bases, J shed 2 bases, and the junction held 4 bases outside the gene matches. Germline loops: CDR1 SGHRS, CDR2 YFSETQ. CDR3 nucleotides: TGCGCCAGCAGACAAGGGACTAGCGGGCAAGAGACCCAGTACTTC. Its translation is CASRQGTSGQETQYF.

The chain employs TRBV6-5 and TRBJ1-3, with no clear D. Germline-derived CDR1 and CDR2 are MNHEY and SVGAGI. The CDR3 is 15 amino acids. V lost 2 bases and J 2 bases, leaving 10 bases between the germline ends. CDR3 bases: TGTGCCAGCAGTTACGTCAGGCCACCTGGAAACACCATATATTTT. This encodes CASSYVRPPGNTIYF.

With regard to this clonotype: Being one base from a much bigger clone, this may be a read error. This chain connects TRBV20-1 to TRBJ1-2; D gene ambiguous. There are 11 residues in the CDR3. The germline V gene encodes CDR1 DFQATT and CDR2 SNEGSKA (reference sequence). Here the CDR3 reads CSASPGYSYTF. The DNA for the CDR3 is TGCAGTGCTAGTCCGGGCTATAGCTACACCTTC.

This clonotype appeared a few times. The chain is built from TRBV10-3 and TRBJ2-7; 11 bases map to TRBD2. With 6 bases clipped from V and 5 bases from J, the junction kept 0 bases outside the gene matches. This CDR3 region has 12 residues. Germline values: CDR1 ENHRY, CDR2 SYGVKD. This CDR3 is CAIRTSGNEQYF. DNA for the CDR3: TGTGCCATCAGGACTAGCGGGAACGAGCAGTACTTC.

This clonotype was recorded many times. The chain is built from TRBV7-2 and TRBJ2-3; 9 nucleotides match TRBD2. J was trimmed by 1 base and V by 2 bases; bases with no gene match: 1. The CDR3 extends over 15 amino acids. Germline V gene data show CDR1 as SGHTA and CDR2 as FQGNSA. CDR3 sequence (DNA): TGTGCCAGCAGCTTACGACTAGCGGGCACAGATACGCAGTATTTT. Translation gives CASSLRLAGTDTQYF. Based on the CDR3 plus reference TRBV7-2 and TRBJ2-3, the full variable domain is GAGVSQSPSNKVTEKGKDVELRCDPISGHTALYWYRQSLGQGLEFLIYFQGNSAPDKSGLPSDRFSAERTGGSVSTLTIQRTQQEDSAVYLCASSLRLAGTDTQYFGPGTRLTVL.

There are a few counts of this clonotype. CDR3 loop: CASTWTSGSINEQFF. As DNA, the CDR3 is TGTGCCAGCACCTGGACTAGCGGGAGTATCAATGAGCAGTTCTTC. The genes are TRBV6-1 and TRBJ2-1, with 13 bases matching TRBD2. CDR1 is MNHNS, CDR2 SASEGT, per germline. Trimming cost V 7 bases and J 6 bases; bases outside gene matches: 6. The CDR3 totals 15 residues.